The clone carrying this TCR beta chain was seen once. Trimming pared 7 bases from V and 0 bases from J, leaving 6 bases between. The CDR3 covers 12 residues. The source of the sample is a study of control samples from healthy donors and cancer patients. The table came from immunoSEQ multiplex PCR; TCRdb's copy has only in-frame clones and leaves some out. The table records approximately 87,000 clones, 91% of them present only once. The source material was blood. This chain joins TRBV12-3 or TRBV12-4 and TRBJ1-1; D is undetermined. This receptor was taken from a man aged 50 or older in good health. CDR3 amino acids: CASTNMNTEAFF. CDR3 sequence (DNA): TGTGCCAGCACCAACATGAACACTGAAGCTTTCTTT.